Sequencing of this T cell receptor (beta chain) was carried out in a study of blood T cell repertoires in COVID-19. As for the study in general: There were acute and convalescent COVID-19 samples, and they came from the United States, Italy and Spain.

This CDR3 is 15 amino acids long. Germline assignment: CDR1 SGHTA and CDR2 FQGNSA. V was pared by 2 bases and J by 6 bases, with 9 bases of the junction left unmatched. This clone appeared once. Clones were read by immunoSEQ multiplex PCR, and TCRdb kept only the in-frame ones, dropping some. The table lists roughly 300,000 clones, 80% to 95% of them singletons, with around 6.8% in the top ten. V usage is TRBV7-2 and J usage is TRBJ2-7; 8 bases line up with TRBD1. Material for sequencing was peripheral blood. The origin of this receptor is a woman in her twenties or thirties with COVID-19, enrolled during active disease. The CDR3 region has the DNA TGTGCCAGCAGCTTACTATCAGGGGGCAGGGGCGAGCAGTACTTC. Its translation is CASSLLSGGRGEQYF.